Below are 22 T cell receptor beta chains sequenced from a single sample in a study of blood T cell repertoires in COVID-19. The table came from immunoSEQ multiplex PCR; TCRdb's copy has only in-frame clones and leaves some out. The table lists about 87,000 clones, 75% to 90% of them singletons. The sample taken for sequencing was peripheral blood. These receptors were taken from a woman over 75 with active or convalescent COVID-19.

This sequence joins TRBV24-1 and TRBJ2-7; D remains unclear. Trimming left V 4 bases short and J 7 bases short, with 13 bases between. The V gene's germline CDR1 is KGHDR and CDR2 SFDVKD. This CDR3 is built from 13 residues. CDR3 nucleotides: TGTGCCACCAGTGACTCAGACACATCAGAGCAGTACTTC. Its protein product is CATSDSDTSEQYF.

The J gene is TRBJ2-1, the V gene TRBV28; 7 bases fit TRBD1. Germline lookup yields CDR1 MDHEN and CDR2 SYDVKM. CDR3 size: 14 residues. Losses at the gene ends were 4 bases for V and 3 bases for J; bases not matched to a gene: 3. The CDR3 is CASSSRDSYNEQFF. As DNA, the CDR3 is TGTGCCAGCAGTTCCCGGGACAGCTACAATGAGCAGTTCTTC.

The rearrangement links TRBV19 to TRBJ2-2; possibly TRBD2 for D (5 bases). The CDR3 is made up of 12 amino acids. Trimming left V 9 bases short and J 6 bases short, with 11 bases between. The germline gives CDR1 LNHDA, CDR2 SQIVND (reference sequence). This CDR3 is CASYMRAGELFF. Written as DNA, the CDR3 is TGTGCCAGCTACATGAGGGCCGGGGAGCTGTTTTTT.

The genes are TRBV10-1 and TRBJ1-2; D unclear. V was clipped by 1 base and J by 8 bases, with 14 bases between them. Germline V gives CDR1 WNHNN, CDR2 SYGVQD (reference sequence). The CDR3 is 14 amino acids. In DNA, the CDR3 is TGCGCCAGCAGTGAGTATGTCAGCATGGGCGGCTACACCTTC. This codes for CASSEYVSMGGYTF.

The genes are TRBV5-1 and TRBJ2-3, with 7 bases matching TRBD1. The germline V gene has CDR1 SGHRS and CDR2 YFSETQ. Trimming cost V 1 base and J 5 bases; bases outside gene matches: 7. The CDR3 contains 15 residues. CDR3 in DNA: TGCGCCAGCAGCTTGTCAGGACAGGTCGTAGATACGCAGTATTTT. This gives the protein CASSLSGQVVDTQYF. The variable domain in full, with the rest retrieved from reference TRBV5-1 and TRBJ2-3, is KAGVTQTPRYLIKTRGQQVTLSCSPISGHRSVSWYQQTPGQGLQFLFEYFSETQRNKGNFPGRFSGRQFSNSRSEMNVSTLELGDSALYLCASSLSGQVVDTQYFGPGTRLTVL.

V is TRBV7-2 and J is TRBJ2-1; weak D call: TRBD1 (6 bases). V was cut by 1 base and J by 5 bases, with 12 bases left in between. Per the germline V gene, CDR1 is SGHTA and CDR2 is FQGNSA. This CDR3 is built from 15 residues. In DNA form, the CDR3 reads TGTGCCAGCAGCTTAGTGGGGGCCCGGAACAATGAGCAGTTCTTC. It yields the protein CASSLVGARNNEQFF.

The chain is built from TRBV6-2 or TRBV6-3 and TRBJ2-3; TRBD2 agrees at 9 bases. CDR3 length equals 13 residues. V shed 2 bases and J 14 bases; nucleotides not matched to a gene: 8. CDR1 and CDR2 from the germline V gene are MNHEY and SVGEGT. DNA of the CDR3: TGTGCCAGCAGTTACGACAAGCGGGGGGCCGGGTATTTT. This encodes CASSYDKRGAGYF.

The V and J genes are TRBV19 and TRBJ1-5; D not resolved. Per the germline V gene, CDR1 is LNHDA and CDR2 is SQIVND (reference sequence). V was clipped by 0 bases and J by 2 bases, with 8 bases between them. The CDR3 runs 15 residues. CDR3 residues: CASSIERGGNQPQHF. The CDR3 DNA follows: TGTGCCAGTAGTATAGAACGCGGCGGCAATCAGCCCCAGCATTTT.

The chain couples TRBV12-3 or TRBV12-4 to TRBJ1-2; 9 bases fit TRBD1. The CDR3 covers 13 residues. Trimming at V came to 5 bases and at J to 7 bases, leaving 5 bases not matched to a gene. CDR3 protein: CASSEQGAGGYTF. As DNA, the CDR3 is TGTGCCAGCAGTGAACAGGGGGCAGGTGGCTACACCTTC.

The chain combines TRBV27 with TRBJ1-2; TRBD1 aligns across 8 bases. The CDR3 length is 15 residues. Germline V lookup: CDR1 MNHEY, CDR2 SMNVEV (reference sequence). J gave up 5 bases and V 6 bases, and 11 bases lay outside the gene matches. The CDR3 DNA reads TGTGCCAGCAGCAACCTAGCGGGACAGGAATATGGCTACACCTTC. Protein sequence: CASSNLAGQEYGYTF.

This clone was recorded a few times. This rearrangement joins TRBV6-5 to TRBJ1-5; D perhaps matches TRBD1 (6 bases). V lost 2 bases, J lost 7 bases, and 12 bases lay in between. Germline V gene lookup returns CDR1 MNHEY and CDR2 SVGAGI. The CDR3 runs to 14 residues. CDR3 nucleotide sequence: TGTGCCAGCAGTTACAACAGGGATGGGCAGCCCCAGCATTTT. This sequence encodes CASSYNRDGQPQHF.

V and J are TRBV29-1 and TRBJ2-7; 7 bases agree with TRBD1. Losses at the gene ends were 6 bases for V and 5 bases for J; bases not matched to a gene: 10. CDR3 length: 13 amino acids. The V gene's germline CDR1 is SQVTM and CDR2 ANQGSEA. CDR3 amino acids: CSVRPTGMDEQYF. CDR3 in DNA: TGCAGCGTCCGCCCGACAGGGATGGACGAGCAGTACTTC.

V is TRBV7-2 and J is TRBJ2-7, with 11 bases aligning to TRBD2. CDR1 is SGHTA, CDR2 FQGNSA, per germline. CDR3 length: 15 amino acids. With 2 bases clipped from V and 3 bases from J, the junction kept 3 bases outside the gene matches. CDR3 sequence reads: CASSLHGLAGYEQYF. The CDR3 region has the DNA TGTGCCAGCAGCTTACACGGACTAGCGGGCTACGAGCAGTACTTC.

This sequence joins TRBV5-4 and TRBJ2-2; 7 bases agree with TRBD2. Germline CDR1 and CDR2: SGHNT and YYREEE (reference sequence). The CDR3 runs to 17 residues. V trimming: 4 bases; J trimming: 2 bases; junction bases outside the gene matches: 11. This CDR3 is CASSPGSSGPNTGELFF. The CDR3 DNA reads TGTGCCAGCAGCCCCGGGTCTAGCGGACCAAACACCGGGGAGCTGTTTTTT.

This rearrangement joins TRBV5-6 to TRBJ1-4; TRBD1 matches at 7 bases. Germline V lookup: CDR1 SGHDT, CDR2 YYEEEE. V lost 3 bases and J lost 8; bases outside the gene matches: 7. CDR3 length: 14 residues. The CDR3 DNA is TGTGCCAGCAGCTATACAGGGGCGCGGGAAAAACTGTTTTTT. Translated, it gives CASSYTGAREKLFF.

As DNA, the CDR3 is TGCGCCAGCAGCTTGGAGGGGAGGGCCTCCACAGATACGCAGTATTTT. Amino acids: CASSLEGRASTDTQYF. This sequence joins TRBV5-1 and TRBJ2-3; 7 nucleotides agree with TRBD2. Germline CDR1 reads SGHRS; CDR2 reads YFSETQ. The V gene end was trimmed by 0 bases and the J gene end by 2 bases; junction bases not matched to a gene: 6. This CDR3 is 16 amino acids long.

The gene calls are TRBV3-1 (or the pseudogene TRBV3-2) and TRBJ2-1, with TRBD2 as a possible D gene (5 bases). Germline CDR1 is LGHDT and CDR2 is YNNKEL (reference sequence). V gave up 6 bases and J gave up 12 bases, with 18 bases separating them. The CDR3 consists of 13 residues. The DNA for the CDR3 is TGTGCCAGCAGTCCGACGTCGGGGTCCGGGCAGTTCTTC. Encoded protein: CASSPTSGSGQFF.

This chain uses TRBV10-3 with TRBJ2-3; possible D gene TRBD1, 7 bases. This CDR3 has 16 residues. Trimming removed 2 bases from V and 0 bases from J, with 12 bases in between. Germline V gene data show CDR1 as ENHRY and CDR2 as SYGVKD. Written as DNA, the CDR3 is TGTGCCATCAGTGAGGCCCAGGGGGGAAGCACAGATACGCAGTATTTT. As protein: CAISEAQGGSTDTQYF.

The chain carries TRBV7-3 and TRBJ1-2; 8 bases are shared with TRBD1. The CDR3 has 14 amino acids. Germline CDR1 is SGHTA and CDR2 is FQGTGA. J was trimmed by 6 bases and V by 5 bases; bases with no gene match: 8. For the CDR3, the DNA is TGTGCCAGCAGCGCCCCAGACAGGGGAGATGGCTACACCTTC. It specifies CASSAPDRGDGYTF.

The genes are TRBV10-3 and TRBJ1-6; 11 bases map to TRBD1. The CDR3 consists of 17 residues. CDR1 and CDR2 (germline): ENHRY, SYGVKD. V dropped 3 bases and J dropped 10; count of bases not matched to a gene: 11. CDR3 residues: CAISDPSRGTGGSPLHF. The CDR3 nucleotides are TGTGCCATCAGTGACCCGTCGCGTGGGACAGGGGGATCACCCCTCCACTTT.

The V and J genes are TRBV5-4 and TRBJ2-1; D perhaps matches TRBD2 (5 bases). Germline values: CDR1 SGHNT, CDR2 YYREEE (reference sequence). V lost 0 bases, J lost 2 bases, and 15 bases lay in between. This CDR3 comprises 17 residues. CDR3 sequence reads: CASSLAPSLLTYNEQFF. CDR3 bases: TGTGCCAGCAGCTTGGCTCCTAGCCTTTTAACCTACAATGAGCAGTTCTTC.

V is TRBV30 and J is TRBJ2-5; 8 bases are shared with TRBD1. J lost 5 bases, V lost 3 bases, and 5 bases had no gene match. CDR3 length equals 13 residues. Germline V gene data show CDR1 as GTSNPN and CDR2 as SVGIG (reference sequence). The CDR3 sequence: CAWRSGGGETQYF. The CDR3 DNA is TGTGCCTGGAGGTCAGGGGGCGGGGAGACCCAGTACTTC.